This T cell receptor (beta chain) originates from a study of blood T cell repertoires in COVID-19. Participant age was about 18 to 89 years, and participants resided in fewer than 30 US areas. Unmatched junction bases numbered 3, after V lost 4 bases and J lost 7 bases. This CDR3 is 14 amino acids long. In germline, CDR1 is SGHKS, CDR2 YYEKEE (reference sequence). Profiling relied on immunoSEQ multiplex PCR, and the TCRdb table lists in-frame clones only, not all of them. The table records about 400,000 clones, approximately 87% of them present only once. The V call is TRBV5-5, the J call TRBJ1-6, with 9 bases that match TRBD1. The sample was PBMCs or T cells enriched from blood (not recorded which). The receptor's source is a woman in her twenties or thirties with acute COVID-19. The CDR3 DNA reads TGTGCCAGCAGCGCGGACAGGGGCAATTCACCCCTCCACTTT. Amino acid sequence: CASSADRGNSPLHF.